This T cell receptor (beta chain) was captured by sequencing in a study of blood T cells in healthy people across ages. Study context: About one barcoded TCR beta cDNA was captured per two T cells.

The authors extracted at least 5 micrograms of total RNA per sample. Study-level points and caveats: Per-million-T-cell TCR beta diversity fell roughly linearly with age.

With a J-beta primer mix and a sample-barcoded 5' primer, a second PCR ran about 6 to 11 cycles. Template switching added a 12-random-nucleotide identifier to every cDNA molecule. One entry per CDR3 protein results from TCRdb running MiXCR on the 5' RACE reads. This table holds around 870,000 distinct CDR3 sequences, roughly 26% found once. Per the germline V gene, CDR1 is LGHDT and CDR2 is YNNKEL (reference sequence). This CDR3 contains 16 residues. The J segment lost 5 bases and the V segment lost 1 base, leaving 6 bases of the junction unmatched. On this clonotype itself: The antigen is unknown.

The V and J genes are TRBV3-1 and TRBJ2-5; 11 bases are shared with TRBD2. The sequenced material came from blood. The TCR was taken from a woman older than 75 in good health. The CDR3 nucleotides are TGTGCCAGCAGCCAAGGACTAGCGGGGAAGGGGGAGACCCAGTACTTC. Translated, it gives CASSQGLAGKGETQYF.